The sequence of this TCR beta chain was determined in a study of T cell responses to AZD1222 COVID-19 vaccine. Comment on this clone: The antigen is not known.

V lost 3 bases, J lost 2 bases, and 12 bases lay in between. Germline V gene sequence: CDR1 SGDLS, CDR2 YYNGEE. The length of the CDR3 is 15 residues. General observations from the study: After the peak T cell response, and only then, were repertoires sampled.

Sequenced by immunoSEQ multiplex PCR; TCRdb stores in-frame clones only, minus some. The sample has more than 110,000 clones; approximately 94% are singletons. V usage is TRBV9 and J usage is TRBJ2-1; TRBD2 is a possible D gene (6 bases). This TCR came from an adult in good health. This specimen was peripheral blood, taken on day 0 of AZD1222 vaccination. The CDR3 nucleotides are TGTGCCAGCAGCGAGGAGGGGTTCACCTACAATGAGCAGTTCTTC. This codes for CASSEEGFTYNEQFF.